This T cell receptor (beta chain) was sequenced during a study of regulatory T cells in long-lasting Graves disease. Overall study: Antithyroid drug exposure in newly diagnosed Graves' patients had lasted under 3 months.

The time point here: newly diagnosed GD, antithyroid drugs for less than 3 months. The TCR library was prepared using RNA isolated from PBMCs. Patients hailed from an endocrinology department in Xi'an, China. Relying on iRepertoire HTBI primers and Arm-PCR of CDR3 regions, the team built TCR beta libraries. TCRdb processed the multiplex PCR reads anew with MiXCR; each CDR3 protein has one entry. The table records roughly 610,000 distinct CDR3 sequences, about 16% of them present only once. Overall study results and limits: Tissue studied was limited to peripheral blood, excluding thyroid tissue. Persistent disease showed a preference for TRBV28, TRBJ1-2 and TRBJ2-5.

This clonotype was seen many times. The antigen is undetermined. Trimming removed 6 bases from V and 2 bases from J; junction bases left unmatched: 10. The CDR3 has 14 amino acids. The germline gives CDR1 GTSNPN, CDR2 SVGIG (reference sequence). Another study also made use of these data, one on T cells in Graves' hyperthyroidism and ophthalmopathy.

This sequence originates from a man in his late teens or twenties with Graves disease. The material sequenced was peripheral blood mononuclear cells (PBMCs), taken at new diagnosis, from a patient treated with antithyroid drugs. The chain is built from TRBV30 and TRBJ2-7, with 7 bases lining up with TRBD1. The CDR3 loop is CACRHGTVTYEQYF. CDR3 DNA sequence: TGTGCCTGCAGACACGGGACAGTCACCTACGAGCAGTACTTC.